These 7 T cell receptor beta chains were all obtained from the same sample, sequenced in a study of CD8+ T cells in alopecia areata. Extraction and reverse transcription of RNA yielded cDNA as the sequencing template. Method: immunoSEQ multiplex PCR; TCRdb's copy keeps in-frame clones and lacks some. The sample includes approximately 89,000 clones, roughly 51% of them seen just once. Input material: NKG2D-high CD8+ T cells sorted from blood. The receptors were sampled from a human donor with alopecia areata.

There are a few counts of this clone. The chain links TRBV27 to TRBJ2-5; D uncertain. V lost 2 bases, J lost 4 bases, and 8 bases lay in between. Germline lookup yields CDR1 MNHEY and CDR2 SMNVEV (reference sequence). The CDR3 runs to 13 residues. CDR3 protein: CASSLRPGETQYF. The CDR3 bases are TGTGCCAGCAGTTTAAGGCCGGGAGAGACCCAGTACTTC.

This clone has more than one count but fewer than ten. The gene calls are TRBV27 and TRBJ2-1; 7 nucleotides align to TRBD1. Germline V gene sequence: CDR1 MNHEY, CDR2 SMNVEV (reference sequence). Losses at the gene ends were 6 bases for V and 9 bases for J; bases not matched to a gene: 8. The CDR3 runs to 13 residues. This chain's CDR3 is CASSLSSGGEQFF. CDR3 DNA: TGTGCCAGCAGCCTAAGCTCAGGGGGTGAGCAGTTCTTC.

The chain recombines TRBV7-9 with TRBJ1-1; D not certain. V was cut by 1 base and J by 2 bases, with 8 bases left in between. The CDR3 runs to 14 residues. Germline assignment: CDR1 SEHNR and CDR2 FQNEAQ (reference sequence). The CDR3 reads CASSLVRGNTEAFF. CDR3 sequence (DNA): TGTGCCAGCAGCTTAGTTCGGGGAAACACTGAAGCTTTCTTT.

As to this clone: Other DNA sequences within the sample encode an identical CDR3. The V gene is TRBV7-8, the J gene TRBJ2-7; D unresolved. Germline-derived CDR1 and CDR2 are SGHVS and FQNEAQ. This CDR3 has 11 amino acids. V lost 2 bases, J lost 3 bases, and 2 bases lay in between. The CDR3 DNA reads as TGTGCCAGCAGCTTAAGCTACGAGCAGTACTTC. Residues: CASSLSYEQYF. Full variable domain (remainder filled in from reference TRBV7-8 and TRBJ2-7): GAGVSQSPRYKVAKRGQDVALRCDPISGHVSLFWYQQALGQGPEFLTYFQNEAQLDKSGLPSDRFFAERPEGSVSTLKIQRTQQEDSAVYLCASSLSYEQYFGPGTRLTVT.

This rearrangement joins TRBV28 to TRBJ2-1; possible D gene TRBD2, 6 bases. The germline V gene has CDR1 MDHEN and CDR2 SYDVKM. Trimming removed 3 bases from V and 8 bases from J, with 14 bases in between. The CDR3 length is 14 residues. The CDR3 bases are TGTGCCAGCAGTTTCGGGGAGGTGCCCGATGAGCAGTTCTTC. This codes for CASSFGEVPDEQFF.

The gene calls are TRBV2 and TRBJ2-7; TRBD1 might be the D (5 bases). CDR1 is SNHLY, CDR2 FYNNEI, per germline. This CDR3 region has 14 residues. Trimming removed 1 base from V and 3 bases from J, with 10 bases in between. The CDR3 DNA sequence: TGTGCCAGCAGTGAAGGTGACAGTTACTACGAGCAGTACTTC. This translates into CASSEGDSYYEQYF.

The CDR3 DNA sequence: TGCAGCGCCGATTCGGGATTTAATGAAAAACTGTTTTTT. This sequence encodes CSADSGFNEKLFF. The V call is TRBV29-1, the J call TRBJ1-4; D ambiguous. There are 13 residues in the CDR3. Between the trimmed V and J ends, which lost 7 bases and 4 bases, there was a span of 13 bases. Germline V gives CDR1 SQVTM, CDR2 ANQGSEA.